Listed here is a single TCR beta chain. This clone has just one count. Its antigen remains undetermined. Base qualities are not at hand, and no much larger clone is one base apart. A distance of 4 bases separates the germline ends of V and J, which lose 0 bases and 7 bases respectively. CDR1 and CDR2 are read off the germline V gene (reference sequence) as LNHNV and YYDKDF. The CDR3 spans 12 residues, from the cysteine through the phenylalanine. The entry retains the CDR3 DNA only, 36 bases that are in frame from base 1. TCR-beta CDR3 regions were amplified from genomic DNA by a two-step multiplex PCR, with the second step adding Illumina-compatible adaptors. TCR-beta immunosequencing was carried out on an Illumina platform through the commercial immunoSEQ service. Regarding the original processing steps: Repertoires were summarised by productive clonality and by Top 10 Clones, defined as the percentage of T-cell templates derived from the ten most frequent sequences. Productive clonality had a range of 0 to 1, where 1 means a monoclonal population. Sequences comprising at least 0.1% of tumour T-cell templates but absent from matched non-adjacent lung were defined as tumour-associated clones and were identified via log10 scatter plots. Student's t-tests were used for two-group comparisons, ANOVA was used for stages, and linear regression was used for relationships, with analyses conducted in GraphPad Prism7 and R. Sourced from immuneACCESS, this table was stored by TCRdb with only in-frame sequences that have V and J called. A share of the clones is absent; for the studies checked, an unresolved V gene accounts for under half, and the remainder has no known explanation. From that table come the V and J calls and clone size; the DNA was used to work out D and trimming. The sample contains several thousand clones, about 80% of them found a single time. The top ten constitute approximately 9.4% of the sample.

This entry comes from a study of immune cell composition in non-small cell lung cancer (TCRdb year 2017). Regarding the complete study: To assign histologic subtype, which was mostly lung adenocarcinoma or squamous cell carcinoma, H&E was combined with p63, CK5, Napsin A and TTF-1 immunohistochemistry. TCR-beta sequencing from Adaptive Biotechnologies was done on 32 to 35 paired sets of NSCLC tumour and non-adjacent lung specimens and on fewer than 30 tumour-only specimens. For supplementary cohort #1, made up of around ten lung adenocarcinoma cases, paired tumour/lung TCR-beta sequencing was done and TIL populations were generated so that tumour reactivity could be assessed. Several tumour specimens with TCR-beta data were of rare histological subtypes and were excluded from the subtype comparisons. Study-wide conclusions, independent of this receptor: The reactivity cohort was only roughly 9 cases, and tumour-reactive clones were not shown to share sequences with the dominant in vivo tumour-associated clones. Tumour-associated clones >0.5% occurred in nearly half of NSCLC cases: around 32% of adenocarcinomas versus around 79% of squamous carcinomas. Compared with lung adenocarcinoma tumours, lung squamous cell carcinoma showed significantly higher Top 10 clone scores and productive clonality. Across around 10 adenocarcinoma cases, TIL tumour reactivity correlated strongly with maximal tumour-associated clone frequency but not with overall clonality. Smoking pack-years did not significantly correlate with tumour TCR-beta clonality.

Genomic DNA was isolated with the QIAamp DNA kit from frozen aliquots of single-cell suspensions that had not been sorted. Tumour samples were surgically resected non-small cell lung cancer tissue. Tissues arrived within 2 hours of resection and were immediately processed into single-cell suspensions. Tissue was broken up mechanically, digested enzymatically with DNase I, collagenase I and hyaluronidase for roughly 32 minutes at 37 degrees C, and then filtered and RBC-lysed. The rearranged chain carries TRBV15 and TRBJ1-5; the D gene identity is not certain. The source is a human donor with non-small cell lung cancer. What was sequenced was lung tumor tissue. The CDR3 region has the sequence CATSRDLQPQHF. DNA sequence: TGTGCCACCAGCAGAGATCTACAGCCCCAGCATTTT.